These 8 T cell receptor beta chains share one sample of origin, sequenced in a study of T cell changes during pregnancy in multiple sclerosis. Repertoires were generated with immunoSEQ multiplex PCR, while TCRdb's copy carries only in-frame clones and drops some. This table holds roughly 40,000 clones, about 93% found once. The material sequenced was CD4+ T cells from peripheral blood mononuclear cells, taken in the third trimester of pregnancy. The receptors derive from a female donor with multiple sclerosis, enrolled in a pregnancy study.

The chain links TRBV7-9 to TRBJ2-1; a possible D gene is TRBD1 (6 bases). CDR1 and CDR2 from the germline V gene are SEHNR and FQNEAQ (reference sequence). Trimming removed 7 bases at V and 7 bases at J, with 11 bases between. This CDR3 is 12 amino acids long. The CDR3 protein is CASTPTGNEQFF. In DNA form, the CDR3 reads TGTGCCAGCACCCCAACAGGGAATGAGCAGTTCTTC.

The CDR3 sequence: CASSAEETQYF. The CDR3, as DNA: TGTGCCAGCAGTGCAGAAGAGACCCAGTACTTC. The chain recombines TRBV2 with TRBJ2-5, with D uncertain. This CDR3 is built from 11 residues. CDR1 SNHLY and CDR2 FYNNEI come from the germline V gene. Trimming took 4 bases from V and 3 from J, leaving 3 bases between them.

V is TRBV5-1 and J is TRBJ2-1, with TRBD2 matching 12 bases. CDR3 length: 18 residues. CDR1 is SGHRS, CDR2 YFSETQ, per germline. V shed 0 bases and J 9 bases; nucleotides not matched to a gene: 13. CDR3 amino acids: CASSLGIPSGRVDGEQFF. The CDR3 coding sequence is TGCGCCAGCAGCTTGGGTATTCCTAGCGGGAGGGTTGATGGTGAGCAGTTCTTC.

The chain has TRBV5-5 and TRBJ2-3; D ambiguous. In germline, CDR1 is SGHKS, CDR2 YYEKEE (reference sequence). V was cut by 0 bases and J by 0 bases, with 11 bases left in between. This CDR3 contains 16 residues. CDR3 in amino acids: CASSLVAQPSTDTQYF. The CDR3 nucleotides are TGTGCCAGCAGCTTGGTGGCTCAACCTAGCACAGATACGCAGTATTTT.

The gene calls are TRBV5-5 and TRBJ1-5; D not certain. This CDR3 has 13 amino acids. Trimming pared 4 bases from V and 0 bases from J, leaving 5 bases between. The germline gives CDR1 SGHKS, CDR2 YYEKEE (reference sequence). The chain's CDR3 is CASSQYSNQPQHF. The CDR3 DNA is TGTGCCAGCAGCCAGTATAGCAATCAGCCCCAGCATTTT.

V is TRBV28 and J is TRBJ2-1, with 11 bases that match TRBD1. The CDR3 spans 16 residues. The V segment lost 4 bases and the J segment 6 bases; nucleotides outside the gene matches: 8. Germline CDR1 MDHEN, CDR2 SYDVKM. CDR3 DNA sequence: TGTGCCAGCAGTTCCCCCGGGACAGGGGGTATCAATGAGCAGTTCTTC. Translating gives CASSSPGTGGINEQFF.

The chain joins TRBV4-1 to TRBJ2-7; weak D call: TRBD1 (5 bases). Germline V gives CDR1 MGHRA, CDR2 YSYEKL. The CDR3 totals 14 residues. V lost 1 base, J lost 8 bases, and 15 bases lay in between. The CDR3 reads CASSQGIGQGQQYF. The CDR3, as DNA: TGCGCCAGCAGCCAAGGAATCGGGCAGGGCCAGCAGTACTTC.

The chain links TRBV11-2 to TRBJ2-5, with 8 bases identical to TRBD1. V shed 1 base, J shed 1 base, and the junction held 5 bases outside the gene matches. This CDR3 comprises 16 residues. Germline V CDR1 and CDR2: SGHAT, FQNNGV. The CDR3 loop is CASSLGRTGIQETQYF. The CDR3 nucleotides read TGTGCCAGCAGCTTAGGTCGGACAGGGATCCAAGAGACCCAGTACTTC.